Included here is one TCR beta chain sequence, with context. The record originates from a study of blood T cell repertoires in COVID-19. Study at large: T cells, B-cell-depleted T cells, or PBMCs provided the cDNA or gDNA that served as material.

Germline CDR1 is SGHRS and CDR2 is YFSETQ. Trimming removed 3 bases at V and 0 bases at J, with 4 bases between. This CDR3 has 12 residues. Clones were sequenced by immunoSEQ multiplex PCR, and TCRdb holds only the in-frame ones, with some missing. The repertoire consists of about 190,000 clones, with nearly 85% occurring once and the leading ten covering 4.5% to 5.5%. The rearrangement links TRBV5-1 to TRBJ2-7; D ambiguous. This TCR was recovered from a woman in her twenties or thirties with acute or convalescent COVID-19. The sample taken for sequencing was peripheral blood. CDR3 sequence: CASSSSSYEQYF. The CDR3 DNA reads as TGCGCCAGCAGCTCCAGCTCCTACGAGCAGTACTTC. Complete variable domain (other parts from reference TRBV5-1 and TRBJ2-7): KAGVTQTPRYLIKTRGQQVTLSCSPISGHRSVSWYQQTPGQGLQFLFEYFSETQRNKGNFPGRFSGRQFSNSRSEMNVSTLELGDSALYLCASSSSSYEQYFGPGTRLTVT.